These 6 T cell receptor beta chains were sequenced from one sample in a study of T cells in Graves' hyperthyroidism and ophthalmopathy. Authors of the study amplified TCR beta CDR3 regions from RNA transcripts. Researchers ran a first-round RT-PCR on the TCR CDR3 using the HTBI primer set. TCRdb recomputed calls from the multiplex PCR reads with MiXCR, one row per CDR3 protein. The sample lists under 700,000 distinct CDR3 sequences, roughly 46% occurring once. What was sequenced was peripheral blood or thyroid tissue (not recorded which). Receptors originate from a woman aged 18-29 years with Graves' hyperthyroidism.

This clonotype was observed at least ten times. The chain is built from TRBV10-3 and TRBJ1-1, with D unclear. CDR3 length: 13 amino acids. Trimming cost V 2 bases and J 2 bases, with 6 bases left between them. Germline V gene sequence: CDR1 ENHRY, CDR2 SYGVKD. CDR3 in amino acids: CAISEGVNTEAFF. CDR3 nucleotides: TGTGCCATCAGTGAGGGAGTTAACACTGAAGCTTTCTTT.

This clonotype has at least ten counts. V and J are TRBV10-3 and TRBJ1-2; TRBD1 is a possible D gene (5 bases). Deletions cut 5 bases from V and 1 base from J, with 8 bases between. The V gene's germline CDR1 is ENHRY and CDR2 SYGVKD. The CDR3 consists of 13 residues. The CDR3 loop reads CAISQQVNYGYTF. In DNA, the CDR3 is TGTGCCATCAGTCAACAGGTTAACTATGGCTACACCTTC.

On this clonotype: A much larger clone differs from this one at a single base, so this may be a read error. The V call is TRBV2, the J call TRBJ2-5, with D hard to call. The CDR3 has 14 amino acids. The germline CDR1 and CDR2 sequences are SNHLY and FYNNEI. V was trimmed by 2 bases and J by 2 bases, leaving 9 bases between them. The CDR3, as DNA: TGTGCCAGCAGTGAACGGGCTACTCAAGAGACCCAGTACTTC. Translated: CASSERATQETQYF. Looking up the rest from reference TRBV2 and TRBJ2-5 gives the full variable domain: EPEVTQTPSHQVTQMGQEVILRCVPISNHLYFYWYRQILGQKVEFLVSFYNNEISEKSEIFDDQFSVERPDGSNFTLKIRSTKLEDSAMYFCASSERATQETQYFGPGTRLLVL.

The CDR3 DNA sequence: TGTGCCAGCAGTTACTCTTTCCGGGGCGAGGGAGGCTACACCTTC. Translation: CASSYSFRGEGGYTF. This chain joins TRBV25-1 and TRBJ1-2, with D perhaps TRBD1 (5 bases). Germline V gene data show CDR1 as MGHDK and CDR2 as SYGVNS. V dropped 5 bases and J dropped 8 bases, with 21 bases sitting between them. This CDR3 is built from 15 residues.

This clonotype was counted a few times. This chain joins TRBV7-8 and TRBJ1-3; a weak D match, TRBD1 (5 bases). Trimming took 4 bases from V and 4 from J, leaving 14 bases between them. The CDR3 spans 15 residues. The germline gives CDR1 SGHVS, CDR2 FQNEAQ. The CDR3 sequence is CASSSDTSRGNTIYF. The CDR3 coding sequence is TGTGCCAGCAGCTCGGACACTTCGAGGGGAAACACCATATATTTT.

The genes are TRBV20-1 and TRBJ1-6; tentatively, D is TRBD1 (6 bases). Trimming left V 4 bases short and J 6 bases short, with 19 bases between. Germline values: CDR1 DFQATT, CDR2 SNEGSKA (reference sequence). The CDR3 length is 16 residues. Written as DNA, the CDR3 is TGCAGTGCTAAACCAAGTCCCGGGGGCATTAATTCACCCCTCCACTTT. This sequence encodes CSAKPSPGGINSPLHF.